The 2 T cell receptor beta chains given below trace back to one sample, sequenced in a study of T cells after yellow fever vaccination. MiXCR, run by TCRdb on the 5' RACE reads, gives a single entry per CDR3 protein. The sample lists about 400,000 distinct CDR3 sequences; roughly 12% were seen once. Sequences were derived from PBMCs, sampled on the day of the first yellow fever vaccination. The receptors stem from a man aged 18 to 29 who received the YFV17D yellow fever vaccine.

This clonotype turned up a few times. This chain's CDR3 is CASAAEGARDTQYF. The CDR3 bases are TGTGCCAGCGCTGCGGAGGGGGCGCGAGATACGCAGTATTTT. V is TRBV5-5 and J is TRBJ2-3, with a possible D match to TRBD1 (7 bases). V was trimmed by 7 bases and J by 5 bases, leaving 17 bases between them. This CDR3 has 14 residues. Per germline, CDR1 SGHKS and CDR2 YYEKEE (reference sequence).

This clonotype was picked up many times. The V and J genes are TRBV24-1 and TRBJ2-1; D not certain. The V gene lost 0 bases and the J gene lost 5 bases, with 4 bases spanning the gap. This CDR3 region has 13 residues. The germline gives CDR1 KGHDR, CDR2 SFDVKD. The CDR3 DNA reads as TGTGCCACCAGTGATTTGTCTCACAATGAGCAGTTCTTC. The encoded protein is CATSDLSHNEQFF.